This TCR beta chain was profiled in a study of monozygotic twins with inflammatory bowel disease (dated by TCRdb to between 2018 and 2021). For context, the study as a whole: The complete study included some 28 monozygotic twin pairs: 19 IBD-discordant Danish pairs and nine German pairs, of which four were IBD-concordant and five were IBD-discordant. Disease-associated traits were sought mainly through comparisons between IBD patients and their genetically identical healthy co-twins within discordant pairs. Each individual had, on average, about 151 000 unique TCRalpha sequences and 181 000 unique TCRbeta sequences available for analysis. General conclusions and limits of the study: Because patients received different immunosuppressive treatments, the repertoires may have picked up extra background noise and variability between individuals. No single strong signal or clonotype linked to IBD turned up in the results, so the idea that one exists was not supported. Repertoire similarity did not differ between concordant and discordant twins, possibly due to limited statistical power. IBD patients had lower TCRbeta repertoire diversity, measured by the inverse Simpson index, than their healthy co-twins. The analysis was unable to tell different T cell subtypes apart. IBD patients shared fewer clonotypes with other individuals than healthy twins did, most markedly in patients showing signs of disease activity.

From each donor, an approximately 2.5 ml peripheral blood sample was drawn into PAXgene tubes and stored at -80 degrees C. Total RNA was isolated from whole blood with the PAXgene blood miRNA kit on an automated QIAcube, without T cell sorting. Peripheral blood from monozygotic twin pairs, either concordant or discordant for inflammatory bowel disease, underwent deep TCRalpha and TCRbeta repertoire profiling that used unique molecular barcoding. Smoking habits were recorded for all twin pairs, and individuals were classified as current, former or never smokers. Spanning cysteine to phenylalanine, the CDR3 consists of 15 amino acids. Only the protein sequence is given. The library was obtained by 5' RACE. For each TCR library, 3,000 to 4,000 ng of total RNA was used. cDNA was synthesized with SMARTScribe reverse transcriptase in eight separate reactions per sample. During cDNA synthesis, template switching was used to introduce unique molecular identifiers that contained a 6-nucleotide sample barcode. TCRalpha and TCRbeta cDNA was amplified by two nested PCRs of roughly 16 and 10 cycles, with bead purification after each PCR. Before amplification, the cDNA was both treated with uracil DNA-glycosylase and purified with the QIAquick PCR purification kit. The second PCR added Illumina TruSeq-compatible adapters along with sample-specific barcodes. TapeStation and Qubit were used to check library quality and concentration, and roughly 5.5 ng of each library was pooled. Sequencing of pooled libraries was carried out on an Illumina HiSeq2500 single-index Rapid Run using 2 x 100 bp reads and custom sequencing primers. Turning to the authors' computational methods: MiGEC version 1.2.6 was used for UMI-based consensus assembly to correct PCR and sequencing errors. MiXCR version 2.1.1 handled V(D)J alignment, clonotype assembly and CDR3 extraction. To normalise gene usage, clonotype sharing and MAIT/NKT TCR abundance, the analysis used the top 1000, 10 000 and 20 000 clonotypes per sample. Diversity was computed as the inverse Simpson index with the vegan R package after downsampling to 27 000 UMIs. Statistical testing used paired Mann-Whitney U tests on the discordant twin pairs and applied Benjamini-Hochberg correction for multiple testing. The reads went through TCRdb reprocessing, and each CDR3 protein sequence gets one entry with no DNA. It is TCRdb's table, rather than the study itself, that gives the V and J calls and clone size. This sample's table has entries for over 150,000 distinct CDR3 sequences. The top ten hold roughly 2.4% of the sample.

For this clonotype: There is no known antigen for this receptor.

The chain was built from TRBV12-3 or TRBV12-4 and TRBJ2-7; TCRdb picks TRBD2, but there is no DNA to check that call. The sequenced material came from blood. The source is a human donor with ulcerative colitis or Crohn's disease, or a healthy co-twin of an affected twin (not recorded which). This receptor has the CDR3 CASSLGRGPYYEQYF.